Shown below are 14 T cell receptor beta chains from a single sample sequenced in a study of blood T cells in healthy people across ages. PCR was performed a second time for about 7 to 11 cycles using a sample-barcoded 5' primer and a J-beta primer mix. A single record per CDR3 protein comes from TCRdb applying MiXCR to the 5' RACE reads. This table has more than 500,000 distinct CDR3 sequences, roughly a quarter appearing once. The sequenced material came from blood. These receptors originate from a woman between 70 and 85 years old in good health.

This chain connects TRBV6-2 or TRBV6-3 to TRBJ2-7; D could derive from TRBD1 or TRBD2 (5 bases each). Per germline, CDR1 MNHEY and CDR2 SVGEGT. Trimming left V 6 bases short and J 7 bases short, with 25 bases between. The CDR3 totals 16 residues. The CDR3 loop reads CASRAGGIGQGSEQYF. The CDR3 DNA reads as TGTGCCAGCAGAGCTGGGGGAATCGGGCAAGGGAGTGAGCAGTACTTC.

This clonotype was observed a few times. The chain employs TRBV2 and TRBJ1-2, with D possibly TRBD1 on 5 matching bases. The CDR3 spans 13 residues. V lost 7 bases and J lost 2, with 11 bases in between. Germline loops: CDR1 SNHLY, CDR2 FYNNEI. The DNA of the CDR3 is TGTGCCAGCAAGCCGGGACGGAACTATGGCTACACCTTC. Amino acid sequence: CASKPGRNYGYTF.

The V and J genes are TRBV20-1 and TRBJ1-4; 9 bases fit TRBD1. After removal of 1 base from V and 7 bases from J, the junction contained 4 bases not matched to a gene. The CDR3 is 14 residues long. Germline-derived CDR1 and CDR2 are DFQATT and SNEGSKA (reference sequence). The CDR3 loop reads CSARVSDRGEKLFF. The CDR3 DNA reads as TGCAGTGCTAGAGTATCGGACAGGGGTGAAAAACTGTTTTTT.

A few counts support this clonotype. The chain couples TRBV6-1 to TRBJ2-1, with 8 positions matching TRBD1. The J call may be incorrect, as the DNA end agrees better with TRBJ2-5. Germline CDR1 reads MNHNS; CDR2 reads SASEGT. There are 18 residues in the CDR3. CDR3 sequence: CASSEGQGALLGRETQYF. Here the CDR3 DNA reads TGTGCCAGCAGTGAGGGGCAGGGGGCATTGTTAGGGCGGGAGACCCAGTACTTC.

The chain is built from TRBV28 and TRBJ2-3, with a tentative D call TRBD2 (6 bases). The CDR3 covers 17 residues. Trimming removed 3 bases from V and 8 bases from J, with 24 bases in between. Looked up from germline, CDR1 is MDHEN and CDR2 is SYDVKM. The CDR3 loop reads CASSFPGVGVDRATQYF. As DNA, the CDR3 is TGTGCCAGCAGTTTTCCGGGGGTTGGGGTAGACCGCGCTACGCAGTATTTT.

This chain joins TRBV7-6 and TRBJ2-7; 9 nucleotides match TRBD1. Per germline, CDR1 SGHVS and CDR2 FNYEAQ. V gave up 1 base and J gave up 1 base; unmatched junction bases: 11. CDR3 length equals 18 residues. The chain's CDR3 is CASSLVRSGTGRSYEQYF. In DNA form, the CDR3 reads TGTGCCAGCAGCTTAGTAAGGTCCGGGACAGGGCGATCCTACGAGCAGTACTTC.

This clonotype was picked up a small number of times. V usage is TRBV18 and J usage is TRBJ1-1; D might be TRBD1 (6 bases). The CDR3 length is 17 residues. Germline lookup yields CDR1 KGHSH and CDR2 LQKENI. Trimming removed 1 base at V and 0 bases at J, with 15 bases between. CDR3 region: CASSPLVLGAMNTEAFF. CDR3 in DNA: TGTGCCAGCTCACCACTCGTTTTGGGGGCCATGAACACTGAAGCTTTCTTT.

This clonotype was seen more than once but under ten times. V usage is TRBV6-2 or TRBV6-3 and J usage is TRBJ1-2; tentative D call: TRBD1 (5 bases). Germline CDR1 MNHEY, CDR2 SVGEGT. V was shortened by 5 bases and J by 3 bases, with 19 bases between the two germline ends. This CDR3 is 16 amino acids long. CDR3 in DNA: TGTGCCAGCAGTGTCCCCCGACAGTCTCCTGACTATGGCTACACCTTC. It encodes CASSVPRQSPDYGYTF.

The chain recombines TRBV5-1 with TRBJ2-7; 9 bases match TRBD1. With the DNA end fitting TRBJ2-5 better, the J assignment may be wrong. The CDR3 has 14 amino acids. Germline CDR1 reads SGHRS; CDR2 reads YFSETQ. The CDR3 protein is CASSRDRAAETQYF. CDR3 bases: TGCGCCAGCAGCCGGGACAGGGCAGCGGAGACCCAGTACTTC.

The chain is built from TRBV19 and TRBJ2-2; D unclear. The germline gives CDR1 LNHDA, CDR2 SQIVND (reference sequence). The CDR3 has 14 residues. V was pared by 1 base and J by 4 bases, with 7 bases between. The CDR3, as DNA: TGTGCCAGTAGTATAGTAGCTAGCACCGGGGAGCTGTTTTTT. It yields the protein CASSIVASTGELFF.

With respect to this clonotype: Mismatch with germline at one junction end may stem from a read error. The rearrangement joins TRBV20-1 to TRBJ1-2, with D unclear. Germline V gene sequence: CDR1 DFQATT, CDR2 SNEGSKA (reference sequence). This CDR3 contains 12 residues. This CDR3 is CSARGGIYDYTF. The CDR3 DNA is TGCAGTGCTAGAGGCGGTATCTATGACTACACCTTC.

Ten or more counts support this clonotype. V is TRBV5-1 and J is TRBJ1-6; TRBD1 aligns across 8 bases. Germline V gene lookup returns CDR1 SGHRS and CDR2 YFSETQ. This CDR3 is 17 amino acids long. V trimming: 5 bases; J trimming: 5 bases; junction bases outside the gene matches: 12. The chain's CDR3 is CASRSGTGLLNNSPLHF. Here the CDR3 DNA reads TGCGCCAGCAGATCCGGGACAGGTTTGCTCAATAATTCACCCCTCCACTTT.

The chain uses TRBV20-1 and TRBJ2-2; 10 bases align to TRBD2. Germline V lookup: CDR1 DFQATT, CDR2 SNEGSKA (reference sequence). V lost 1 base and J lost 7; bases outside the gene matches: 6. The CDR3 has 15 amino acids. The CDR3 DNA reads as TGCAGTGCTAGAGTCCCTAGCGGGAGAATCGGGGAGCTGTTTTTT. The encoded protein is CSARVPSGRIGELFF.

Points on this clonotype: The conserved phenylalanine or tryptophan is not found at the CDR3 terminus, so this likely reflects a read error. The V gene is TRBV29-1, the J gene TRBJ2-3; the D gene is possibly TRBD1 (6 bases). Deletions cut 6 bases from V and 4 bases from J, with 17 bases between. Germline V gene data show CDR1 as SQVTM and CDR2 as ANQGSEA. CDR3 length: 14 residues. The CDR3 coding sequence is TGCAGCGTCCTCGGACACAGGGTTGCAGATACGCAGTATATT. Translated, it gives CSVLGHRVADTQYI.